This passage covers 27 T cell receptor beta chains from one sample sequenced in a study of sequential checkpoint blockade in melanoma. Libraries were prepared by immunoSEQ multiplex PCR; TCRdb keeps only in-frame clonotypes and omits some of them. The sample lists approximately 20,000 clones, under 85% occurring once. Treatment specified: randomized to nivolumab then ipilimumab (arm A) or the reverse (arm B). The specimen comprised tumor tissue (inferred from file names), sampled from a patient given nivolumab and ipilimumab in sequence. All receptors derive from a human donor with melanoma.

This clone was observed once. The rearrangement joins TRBV29-1 to TRBJ2-5, with 8 bases lining up with TRBD1. The CDR3 loop spans 18 amino acids. V gave up 4 bases and J gave up 1 base; unmatched junction bases: 17. Germline CDR1 reads SQVTM; CDR2 reads ANQGSEA. The CDR3 here is CSVGFPRGRLLGQETQYF. Written as DNA, the CDR3 is TGCAGCGTTGGGTTCCCCAGGGGGCGATTATTGGGCCAAGAGACCCAGTACTTC.

This chain links TRBV28 with TRBJ2-7; the match to TRBD1 covers 7 bases. The CDR3 contains 16 residues. Trimming took 6 bases from V and 1 from J; bases not matched to a gene: 12. Germline V CDR1 and CDR2: MDHEN, SYDVKM. Written as DNA, the CDR3 is TGTGCCAGCAGCTATGACAGGGCGTATGAATCCTACGAGCAGTACTTC. Its translation is CASSYDRAYESYEQYF.

This clone was found a few times. The V gene is TRBV19, the J gene TRBJ2-7; D is tentatively TRBD1 or TRBD2 (5 bases each). The V and J ends lost 3 bases and 3 bases respectively, with 21 bases between them. The CDR3 has 17 amino acids. Germline V gene data show CDR1 as LNHDA and CDR2 as SQIVND (reference sequence). CDR3 protein: CASSIPQRAGSDYEQYF. CDR3 sequence (DNA): TGTGCCAGTAGTATCCCCCAGAGGGCAGGGTCCGACTACGAGCAGTACTTC. The variable domain in full, with the rest retrieved from reference TRBV19 and TRBJ2-7, is DGGITQSPKYLFRKEGQNVTLSCEQNLNHDAMYWYRQDPGQGLRLIYYSQIVNDFQKGDIAEGYSVSREKKESFPLTVTSAQKNPTAFYLCASSIPQRAGSDYEQYFGPGTRLTVT.

This chain connects TRBV19 to TRBJ2-7; 7 nucleotides align to TRBD1. The CDR3 loop spans 13 amino acids. Germline V lookup: CDR1 LNHDA, CDR2 SQIVND (reference sequence). V shed 6 bases, J shed 7 bases, and the junction held 9 bases outside the gene matches. The CDR3 loop reads CASSTDRVGEQYF. The DNA of the CDR3 is TGTGCCAGTAGCACCGACAGGGTGGGAGAGCAGTACTTC.

This chain joins TRBV7-2 and TRBJ2-3, with TRBD1 as a possible D gene (6 bases). With 1 base removed from V and 4 bases from J, the gap between germline ends came to 6 bases. This CDR3 region has 13 residues. Per germline, CDR1 SGHTA and CDR2 FQGNSA. The chain's CDR3 is CASSLGQADTQYF. Here the CDR3 DNA reads TGTGCCAGCAGCTTAGGACAGGCAGATACGCAGTATTTT.

V gene TRBV29-1 combines with J gene TRBJ2-7; D is possibly TRBD2 (5 bases). Trimming removed 7 bases from V and 5 bases from J, with 15 bases in between. This CDR3 spans 12 amino acids. CDR1 and CDR2 (germline): SQVTM, ANQGSEA. CDR3 sequence reads: CSGKLDFHEQYF. In DNA, the CDR3 is TGCAGCGGGAAACTAGATTTCCACGAGCAGTACTTC.

This clone appeared once. This chain connects TRBV6-8 to TRBJ2-1, with D possibly TRBD2 on 5 matching bases. The CDR3 has 14 residues. V lost 4 bases, J lost 7 bases, and 14 bases lay in between. Germline V CDR1 and CDR2: MNHGY, SAAAGT. The DNA for the CDR3 is TGTGCCAGCAGTTTGCCAAGCGGCGGGAATGAGCAGTTCTTC. Translating gives CASSLPSGGNEQFF.

V is TRBV9 and J is TRBJ2-5; D gene ambiguous. CDR1 is SGDLS, CDR2 YYNGEE, per germline. Trimming took off 0 bases at V and 1 base at J, with 7 bases between the two ends. The CDR3 consists of 14 residues. The CDR3 bases are TGTGCCAGCAGCGTAGAGGTCAGCCAAGAGACCCAGTACTTC. Its protein product is CASSVEVSQETQYF.

This chain uses TRBV18 with TRBJ2-7; 8 bases match TRBD2. V was clipped by 0 bases and J by 3 bases; unmatched bases: 7. This CDR3 has 16 amino acids. Per the germline V gene, CDR1 is KGHSH and CDR2 is LQKENI. The DNA of the CDR3 is TGTGCCAGCTCACCACCGTCTGGGCGGGGGGACTACGAGCAGTACTTC. Its translation: CASSPPSGRGDYEQYF.

This clone was observed a handful of times. This chain joins TRBV11-3 and TRBJ1-6, with TRBD1 matching over 8 bases. Germline CDR1 and CDR2: SGHNT and YENEEA. Trimming removed 6 bases from V and 1 base from J; junction bases left unmatched: 8. The CDR3 extends over 17 amino acids. CDR3 region: CASRHRGQGSYNSPLHF. In DNA form, the CDR3 reads TGTGCCAGCAGACATAGAGGACAGGGTTCCTATAATTCACCCCTCCACTTT. Variable domain in full (rest from reference TRBV11-3 and TRBJ1-6): EAGVVQSPRYKIIEKKQPVAFWCNPISGHNTLYWYLQNLGQGPELLIRYENEEAVDDSQLPKDRFSAERLKGVDSTLKIQPAELGDSAVYLCASRHRGQGSYNSPLHFGNGTRLTVT.

The V gene is TRBV14, the J gene TRBJ2-3, with D possibly TRBD2 on 5 matching bases. Per the germline V gene, CDR1 is SGHDN and CDR2 is FVKESK. The CDR3 sequence is 15 residues long. Trimming shortened V by 9 bases and J by 2 bases, and 18 bases separated the two germline ends. CDR3 region: CASSLSRRITDTQYF. The DNA of the CDR3 is TGTGCCAGTTCACTGAGTCGGAGGATCACAGATACGCAGTATTTT.

The rearrangement uses TRBV28 and TRBJ2-1, with 8 bases lining up with TRBD2. The length of the CDR3 is 16 residues. The J segment lost 5 bases and the V segment lost 7 bases, leaving 13 bases of the junction unmatched. Germline assignment: CDR1 MDHEN and CDR2 SYDVKM. CDR3 in amino acids: CASIGSGGRRNNEQFF. CDR3 sequence (DNA): TGTGCCAGCATAGGGTCGGGCGGGAGGAGAAACAATGAGCAGTTCTTC.

V usage is TRBV5-1 and J usage is TRBJ2-7; a weak D match, TRBD2 (5 bases). Trimming shortened V by 8 bases and J by 2 bases, and 20 bases separated the two germline ends. Germline V gives CDR1 SGHRS, CDR2 YFSETQ. The CDR3 is 15 amino acids. DNA of the CDR3: TGCGCCAGTTCAGACGGACTCTCGGCTCCCTACGAGCAGTACTTC. It codes for CASSDGLSAPYEQYF. Complete variable domain (other parts from reference TRBV5-1 and TRBJ2-7): KAGVTQTPRYLIKTRGQQVTLSCSPISGHRSVSWYQQTPGQGLQFLFEYFSETQRNKGNFPGRFSGRQFSNSRSEMNVSTLELGDSALYLCASSDGLSAPYEQYFGPGTRLTVT.

This rearrangement joins TRBV11-3 to TRBJ2-1, with TRBD2 identical over 13 bases. In germline, CDR1 is SGHNT, CDR2 YENEEA. CDR3 size: 16 residues. Germline trimming cut 4 bases from V and 7 bases from J; bases unmatched to any gene: 7. CDR3 residues: CASSSQGLAGQNEQFF. The CDR3 DNA follows: TGTGCCAGCAGCTCCCAGGGACTAGCGGGACAAAATGAGCAGTTCTTC.

This chain uses TRBV14 with TRBJ2-1; 10 bases align to TRBD2. Germline CDR1 and CDR2: SGHDN and FVKESK. The CDR3 extends over 14 amino acids. V lost 1 base, J lost 12 bases, and 6 bases stayed unmatched. In DNA form, the CDR3 reads TGTGCCAGCAGCCAAGGGCTAGCGGGAGATGCGCAGTTCTTC. As protein: CASSQGLAGDAQFF. Combining the CDR3 with reference TRBV14 and TRBJ2-1 gives the whole variable domain EAGVTQFPSHSVIEKGQTVTLRCDPISGHDNLYWYRRVMGKEIKFLLHFVKESKQDESGMPNNRFLAERTGGTYSTLKVQPAELEDSGVYFCASSQGLAGDAQFFGPGTRLTVL.

This CDR3 reads CASGSSGAYNEQFF. The CDR3, as DNA: TGTGCTAGTGGTTCCTCAGGGGCCTACAATGAGCAGTTCTTC. The chain links TRBV12-5 to TRBJ2-1; a possible D gene is TRBD1 (6 bases). Trimming pared 4 bases from V and 2 bases from J, leaving 9 bases between. Looked up from germline, CDR1 is LGHNT and CDR2 is FRNRAP. The CDR3 has 14 amino acids.

The genes are TRBV11-3 and TRBJ2-7, with 7 bases fitting TRBD1. Trimming took 3 bases from V and 3 from J; bases not matched to a gene: 5. The length of the CDR3 is 14 residues. In germline, CDR1 is SGHNT, CDR2 YENEEA. DNA for the CDR3: TGTGCCAGCAGCTTGCCCCCAGGGGGCTACGAGCAGTACTTC. Its protein product is CASSLPPGGYEQYF.

This clone occurred once. The rearrangement uses TRBV9 and TRBJ2-6; 8 bases are a match to TRBD1. Per the germline V gene, CDR1 is SGDLS and CDR2 is YYNGEE. CDR3 length equals 16 residues. Germline trimming cut 5 bases from V and 4 bases from J; bases unmatched to any gene: 8. The CDR3 sequence: CASSEGTGVGANVLTF. The CDR3 DNA reads TGTGCCAGCAGTGAAGGGACAGGCGTCGGGGCCAACGTCCTGACTTTC.

V usage is TRBV28 and J usage is TRBJ1-2, with unresolved D. This CDR3 spans 12 amino acids. The ends were cut back, 7 bases at V and 5 bases at J, with 11 bases in the middle. CDR1 is MDHEN, CDR2 SYDVKM, per germline. The CDR3 region is CASIRQRYGYTF. The CDR3 bases are TGTGCCAGCATCAGACAACGGTATGGCTACACCTTC.

V gene TRBV6-8 combines with J gene TRBJ2-7; TRBD2 is a possible D gene (7 bases). The CDR3 is 16 amino acids. The germline V gene has CDR1 MNHGY and CDR2 SAAAGT. V lost 6 bases and J lost 0, with 18 bases in between. The CDR3 region is CASSRGGGGLSYEQYF. Written as DNA, the CDR3 is TGTGCCAGCAGCCGAGGGGGGGGCGGCCTCTCCTACGAGCAGTACTTC.

The rearrangement joins TRBV4-1 to TRBJ1-5, with D possibly TRBD1 on 5 matching bases. V lost 4 bases to trimming and J lost 6 bases, with 10 bases between them. This CDR3 contains 13 residues. CDR1 is MGHRA, CDR2 YSYEKL, per germline. The CDR3 region is CASSPTELQPQHF. The CDR3 DNA sequence: TGCGCCAGCAGCCCGACAGAGCTTCAGCCCCAGCATTTT.

The chain joins TRBV18 to TRBJ2-3; possibly TRBD1 for D (5 bases). The V gene's germline CDR1 is KGHSH and CDR2 LQKENI. V shed 2 bases and J shed 2 bases, with 11 bases lying between them. There are 15 residues in the CDR3. CDR3 loop: CASSPSTAATDTQYF. The DNA of the CDR3 is TGTGCCAGCTCACCATCGACAGCAGCCACAGATACGCAGTATTTT.

This clone was seen only once. The CDR3 here is CASRGTSPYEQYF. DNA for the CDR3: TGTGCCAGCAGGGGGACTAGCCCCTACGAGCAGTACTTC. This rearrangement joins TRBV6-7 to TRBJ2-5; 9 bases are a match to TRBD2. The J call is doubtful: the DNA matches TRBJ2-7 better. TRBV6-7 qualifies as an ORF whose function is uncertain. The CDR3 has 13 residues.

The CDR3 DNA reads TGTGCCAGTAGAACTTGGGGGGCGGGAGGCTACAATGAGCAGTTCTTC. Translating gives CASRTWGAGGYNEQFF. This chain joins TRBV19 and TRBJ2-1, with TRBD2 identical over 8 bases. Germline V gives CDR1 LNHDA, CDR2 SQIVND (reference sequence). Trimming at V came to 6 bases and at J to 3 bases, leaving 10 bases not matched to a gene. This CDR3 has 16 residues. Complete variable domain (other parts from reference TRBV19 and TRBJ2-1): DGGITQSPKYLFRKEGQNVTLSCEQNLNHDAMYWYRQDPGQGLRLIYYSQIVNDFQKGDIAEGYSVSREKKESFPLTVTSAQKNPTAFYLCASRTWGAGGYNEQFFGPGTRLTVL.

J is TRBJ1-2 and V is TRBV18, with 9 positions matching TRBD1. The germline V gene has CDR1 KGHSH and CDR2 LQKENI. J lost 6 bases, V lost 3 bases, and 11 bases had no gene match. The CDR3 covers 16 residues. The CDR3 DNA follows: TGTGCCAGCTCACCTTACCTAACAGGGGGCTCAGATGGCTACACCTTC. This sequence encodes CASSPYLTGGSDGYTF.

The chain couples TRBV10-2 to TRBJ2-1, with unresolved D. The CDR3 sequence is 13 residues long. Trimming left V 6 bases short and J 4 bases short, with 10 bases between. Germline assignment: CDR1 WSHSY and CDR2 SAAADI. The CDR3 reads CASSPELYNEQFF. The CDR3 DNA is TGCGCCAGCAGCCCGGAGCTATACAATGAGCAGTTCTTC.

The rearrangement uses TRBV30 and TRBJ2-2, with 12 bases aligning to TRBD1. The CDR3 is 15 residues long. The V and J ends lost 4 bases and 8 bases, in that order; junction bases with no gene match: 8. CDR1 GTSNPN and CDR2 SVGIG come from the germline V gene (reference sequence). The chain's CDR3 is CAWNRDRGLSGELFF. The CDR3 nucleotides read TGTGCCTGGAACCGGGACAGGGGGCTTTCGGGGGAGCTGTTTTTT.